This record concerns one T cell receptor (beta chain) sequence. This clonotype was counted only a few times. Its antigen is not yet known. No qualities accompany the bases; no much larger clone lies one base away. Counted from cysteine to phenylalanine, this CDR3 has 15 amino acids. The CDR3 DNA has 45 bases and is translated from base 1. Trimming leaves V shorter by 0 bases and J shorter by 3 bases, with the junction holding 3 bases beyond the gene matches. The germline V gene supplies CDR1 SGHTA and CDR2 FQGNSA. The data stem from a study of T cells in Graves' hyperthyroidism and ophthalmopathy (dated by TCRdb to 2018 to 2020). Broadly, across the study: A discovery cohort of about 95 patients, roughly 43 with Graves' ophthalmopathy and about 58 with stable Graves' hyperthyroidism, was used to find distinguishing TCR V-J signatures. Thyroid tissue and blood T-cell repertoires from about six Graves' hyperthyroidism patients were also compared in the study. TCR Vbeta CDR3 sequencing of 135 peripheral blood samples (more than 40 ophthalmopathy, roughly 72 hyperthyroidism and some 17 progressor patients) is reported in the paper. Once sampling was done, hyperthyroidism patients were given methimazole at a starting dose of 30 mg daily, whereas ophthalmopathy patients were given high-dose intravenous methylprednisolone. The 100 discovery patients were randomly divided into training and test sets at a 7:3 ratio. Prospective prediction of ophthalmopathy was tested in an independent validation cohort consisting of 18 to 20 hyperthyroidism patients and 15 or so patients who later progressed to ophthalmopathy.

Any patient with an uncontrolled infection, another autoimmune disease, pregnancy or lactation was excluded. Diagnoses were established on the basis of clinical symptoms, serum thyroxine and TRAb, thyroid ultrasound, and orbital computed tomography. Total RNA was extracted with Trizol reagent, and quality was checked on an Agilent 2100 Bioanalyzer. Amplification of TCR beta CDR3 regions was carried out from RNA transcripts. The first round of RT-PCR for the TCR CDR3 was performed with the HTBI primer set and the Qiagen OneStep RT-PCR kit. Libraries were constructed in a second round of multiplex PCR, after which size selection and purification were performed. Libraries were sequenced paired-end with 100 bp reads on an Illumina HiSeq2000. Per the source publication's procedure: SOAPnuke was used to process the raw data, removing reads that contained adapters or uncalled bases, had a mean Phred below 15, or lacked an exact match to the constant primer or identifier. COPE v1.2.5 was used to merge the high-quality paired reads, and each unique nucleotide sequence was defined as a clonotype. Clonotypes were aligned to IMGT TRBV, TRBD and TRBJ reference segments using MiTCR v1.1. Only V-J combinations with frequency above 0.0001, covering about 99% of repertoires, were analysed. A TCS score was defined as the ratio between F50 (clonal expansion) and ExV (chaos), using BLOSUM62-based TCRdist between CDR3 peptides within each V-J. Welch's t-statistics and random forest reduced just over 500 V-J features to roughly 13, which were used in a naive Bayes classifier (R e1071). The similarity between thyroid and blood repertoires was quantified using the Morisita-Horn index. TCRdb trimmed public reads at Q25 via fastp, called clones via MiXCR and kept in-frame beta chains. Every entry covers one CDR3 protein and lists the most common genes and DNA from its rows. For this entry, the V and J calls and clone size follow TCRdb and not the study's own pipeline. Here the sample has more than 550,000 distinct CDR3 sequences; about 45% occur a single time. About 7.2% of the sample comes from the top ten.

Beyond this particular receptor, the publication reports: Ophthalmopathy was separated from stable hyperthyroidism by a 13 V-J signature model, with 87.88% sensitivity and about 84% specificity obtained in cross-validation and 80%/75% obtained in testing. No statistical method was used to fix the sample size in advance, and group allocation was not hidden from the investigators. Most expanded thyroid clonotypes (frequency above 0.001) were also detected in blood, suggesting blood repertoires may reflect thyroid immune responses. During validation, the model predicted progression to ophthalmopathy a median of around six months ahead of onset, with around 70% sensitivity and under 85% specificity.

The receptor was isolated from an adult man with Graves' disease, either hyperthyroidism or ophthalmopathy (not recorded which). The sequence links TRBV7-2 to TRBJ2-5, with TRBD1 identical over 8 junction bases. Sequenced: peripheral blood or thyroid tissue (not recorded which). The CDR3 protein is CASSLAGQGEETQYF. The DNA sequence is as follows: TGTGCCAGCAGCTTAGCCGGACAGGGTGAAGAGACCCAGTACTTC.